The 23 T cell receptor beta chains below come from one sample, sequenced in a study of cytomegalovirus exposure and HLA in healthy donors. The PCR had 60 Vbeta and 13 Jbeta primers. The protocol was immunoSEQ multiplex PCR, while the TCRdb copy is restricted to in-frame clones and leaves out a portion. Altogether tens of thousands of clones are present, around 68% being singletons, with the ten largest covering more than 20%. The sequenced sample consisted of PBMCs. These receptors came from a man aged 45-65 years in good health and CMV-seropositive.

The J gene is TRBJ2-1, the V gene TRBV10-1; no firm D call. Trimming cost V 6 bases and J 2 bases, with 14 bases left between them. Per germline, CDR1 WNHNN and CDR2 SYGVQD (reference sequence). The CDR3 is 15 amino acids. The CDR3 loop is CASSADRSTYNEQFF. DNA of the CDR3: TGCGCCAGCAGCGCCGACCGGAGCACCTACAATGAGCAGTTCTTC.

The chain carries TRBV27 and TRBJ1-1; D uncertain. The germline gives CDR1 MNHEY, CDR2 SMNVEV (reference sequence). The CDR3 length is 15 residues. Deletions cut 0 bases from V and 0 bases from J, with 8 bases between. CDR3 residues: CASSLSAAVNTEAFF. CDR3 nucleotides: TGTGCCAGCAGTTTATCGGCGGCGGTGAACACTGAAGCTTTCTTT.

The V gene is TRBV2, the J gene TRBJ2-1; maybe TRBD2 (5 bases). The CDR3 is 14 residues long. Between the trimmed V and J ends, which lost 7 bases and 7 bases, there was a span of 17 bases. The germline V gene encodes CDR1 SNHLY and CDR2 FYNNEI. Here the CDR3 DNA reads TGTGCCAGCACCCTAGTTACGGGAAGGAATGAGCAGTTCTTC. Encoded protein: CASTLVTGRNEQFF.

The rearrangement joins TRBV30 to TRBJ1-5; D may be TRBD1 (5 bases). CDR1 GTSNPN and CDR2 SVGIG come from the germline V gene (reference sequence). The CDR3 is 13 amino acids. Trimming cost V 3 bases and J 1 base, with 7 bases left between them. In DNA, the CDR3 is TGTGCCTGGAGGGGACTGAGCAATCAGCCCCAGCATTTT. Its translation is CAWRGLSNQPQHF. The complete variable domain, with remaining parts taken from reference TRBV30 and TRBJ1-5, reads SQTIHQWPATLVQPVGSPLSLECTVEGTSNPNLYWYRQAAGRGLQLLFYSVGIGQISSEVPQNLSASRPQDRQFILSSKKLLLSDSGFYLCAWRGLSNQPQHFGDGTRLSIL.

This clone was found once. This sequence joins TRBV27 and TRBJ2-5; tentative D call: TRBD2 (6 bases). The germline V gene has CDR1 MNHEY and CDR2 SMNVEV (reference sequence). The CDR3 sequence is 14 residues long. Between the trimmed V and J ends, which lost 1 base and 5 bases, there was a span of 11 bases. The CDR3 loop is CASSLLTSGETQYF. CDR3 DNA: TGTGCCAGCAGTTTATTGACTAGTGGGGAGACCCAGTACTTC.

The CDR3 DNA reads as TGCGCCAGCAGCCAAGGGGTCACAGGCGGTAATGAAAAACTGTTTTTT. Protein: CASSQGVTGGNEKLFF. The chain carries TRBV4-1 and TRBJ1-4; D perhaps matches TRBD1 (5 bases). This CDR3 has 16 residues. Looked up from germline, CDR1 is MGHRA and CDR2 is YSYEKL. Trimming stripped 1 base from V and 4 bases from J, with 13 bases between.

The CDR3 nucleotides read TGTGCCAGCAGTGTCGACGGGAATCGGAACACCGGGGAGCTGTTTTTT. Protein: CASSVDGNRNTGELFF. This rearrangement joins TRBV6-1 to TRBJ2-2; possible D gene TRBD2, 5 bases. Germline V gene data show CDR1 as MNHNS and CDR2 as SASEGT. The CDR3 has 16 amino acids. V was shortened by 4 bases and J by 1 base, with 13 bases between the two germline ends.

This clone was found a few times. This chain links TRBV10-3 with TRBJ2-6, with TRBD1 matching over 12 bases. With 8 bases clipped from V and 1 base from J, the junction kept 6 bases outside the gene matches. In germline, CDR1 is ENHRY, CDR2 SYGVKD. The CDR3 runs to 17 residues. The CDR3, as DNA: TGTGCCATCTTTCCGGGACAGGGGGCATCTGGGGCCAACGTCCTGACTTTC. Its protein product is CAIFPGQGASGANVLTF.

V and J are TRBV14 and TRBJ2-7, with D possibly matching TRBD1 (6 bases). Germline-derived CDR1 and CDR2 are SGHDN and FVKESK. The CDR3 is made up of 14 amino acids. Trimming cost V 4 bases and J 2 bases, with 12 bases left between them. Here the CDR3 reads CASSPRGPTYEQYF. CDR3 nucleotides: TGTGCCAGCAGCCCCAGGGGACCCACCTACGAGCAGTACTTC.

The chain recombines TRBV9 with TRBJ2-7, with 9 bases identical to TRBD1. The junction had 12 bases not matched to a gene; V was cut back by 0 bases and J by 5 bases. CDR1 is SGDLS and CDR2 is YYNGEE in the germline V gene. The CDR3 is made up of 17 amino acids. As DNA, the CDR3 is TGTGCCAGCAGCGTAGATGGGGGGACAGGGCTCCTCAACGAGCAGTACTTC. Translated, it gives CASSVDGGTGLLNEQYF.

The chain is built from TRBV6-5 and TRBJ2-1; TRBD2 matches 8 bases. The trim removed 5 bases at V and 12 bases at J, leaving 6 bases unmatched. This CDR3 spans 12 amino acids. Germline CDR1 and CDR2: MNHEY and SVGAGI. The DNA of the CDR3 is TGTGCCAGCAGTGAGTCGGGACTAGGGCAGTTCTTC. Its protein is CASSESGLGQFF.

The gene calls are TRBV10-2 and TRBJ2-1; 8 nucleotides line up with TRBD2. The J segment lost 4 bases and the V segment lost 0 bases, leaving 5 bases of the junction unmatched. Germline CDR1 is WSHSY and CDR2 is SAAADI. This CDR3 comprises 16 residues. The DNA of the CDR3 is TGCGCCAGCAGTGAGTCGACGCCTAGCGGGTACAATGAGCAGTTCTTC. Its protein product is CASSESTPSGYNEQFF.

CDR3 loop: CASSLRPGRNTIYF. The CDR3 coding sequence is TGTGCCAGCAGCTTAAGGCCAGGGAGAAACACCATATATTTT. The J gene is TRBJ1-3, the V gene TRBV7-8; D is possibly TRBD1 (5 bases). Germline CDR1 and CDR2: SGHVS and FQNEAQ. V dropped 2 bases and J dropped 5 bases, with 10 bases sitting between them. CDR3 length: 14 residues.

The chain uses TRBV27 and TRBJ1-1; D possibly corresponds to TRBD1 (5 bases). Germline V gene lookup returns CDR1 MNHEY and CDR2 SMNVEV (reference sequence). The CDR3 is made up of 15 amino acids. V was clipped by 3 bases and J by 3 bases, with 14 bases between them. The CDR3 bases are TGTGCCAGCAGTTTTACGAAGGGACTGTACACTGAAGCTTTCTTT. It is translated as CASSFTKGLYTEAFF.

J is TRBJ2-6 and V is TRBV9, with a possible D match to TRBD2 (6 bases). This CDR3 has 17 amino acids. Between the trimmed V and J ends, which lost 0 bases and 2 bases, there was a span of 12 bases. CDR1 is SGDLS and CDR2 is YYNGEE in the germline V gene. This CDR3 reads CASSVATRRAGANVLTF. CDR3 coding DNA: TGTGCCAGCAGCGTAGCTACGAGGAGGGCTGGGGCCAACGTCCTGACTTTC. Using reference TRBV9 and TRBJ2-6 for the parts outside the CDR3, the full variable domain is DSGVTQTPKHLITATGQRVTLRCSPRSGDLSVYWYQQSLDQGLQFLIQYYNGEERAKGNILERFSAQQFPDLHSELNLSSLELGDSALYFCASSVATRRAGANVLTFGAGSRLTVL.

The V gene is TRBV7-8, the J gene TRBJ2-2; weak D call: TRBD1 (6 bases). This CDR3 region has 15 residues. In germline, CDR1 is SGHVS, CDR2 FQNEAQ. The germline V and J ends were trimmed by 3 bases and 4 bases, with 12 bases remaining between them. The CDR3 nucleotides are TGTGCCAGCAGCTTCCAGGGGTTCCGCACCGGGGAGCTGTTTTTT. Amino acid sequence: CASSFQGFRTGELFF.

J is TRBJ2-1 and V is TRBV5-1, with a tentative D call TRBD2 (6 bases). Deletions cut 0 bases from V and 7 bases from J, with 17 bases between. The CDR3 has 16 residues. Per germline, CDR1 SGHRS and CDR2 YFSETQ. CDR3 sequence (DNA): TGCGCCAGCAGCTTGGGTGGGGAAGCAGGGAGGAATGAGCAGTTCTTC. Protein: CASSLGGEAGRNEQFF.

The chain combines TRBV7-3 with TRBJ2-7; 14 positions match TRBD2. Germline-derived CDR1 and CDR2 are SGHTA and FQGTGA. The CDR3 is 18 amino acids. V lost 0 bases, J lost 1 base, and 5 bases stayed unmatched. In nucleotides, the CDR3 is TGTGCCAGCAGCTTAACGGGACTAGCGGGGGTGCTTTCCTACGAGCAGTACTTC. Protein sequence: CASSLTGLAGVLSYEQYF.

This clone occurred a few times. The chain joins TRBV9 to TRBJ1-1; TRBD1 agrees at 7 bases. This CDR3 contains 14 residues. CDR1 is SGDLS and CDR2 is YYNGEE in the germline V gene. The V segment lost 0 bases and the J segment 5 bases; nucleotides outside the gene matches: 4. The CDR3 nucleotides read TGTGCCAGCAGCGTAGGTCAGGGGGGAACTGAAGCTTTCTTT. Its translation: CASSVGQGGTEAFF.

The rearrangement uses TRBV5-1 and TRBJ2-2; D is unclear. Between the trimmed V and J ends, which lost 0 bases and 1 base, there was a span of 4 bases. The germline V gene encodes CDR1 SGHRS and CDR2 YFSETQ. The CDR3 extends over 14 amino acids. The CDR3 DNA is TGCGCCAGCAGCTTGGGGCAGAACACCGGGGAGCTGTTTTTT. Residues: CASSLGQNTGELFF.

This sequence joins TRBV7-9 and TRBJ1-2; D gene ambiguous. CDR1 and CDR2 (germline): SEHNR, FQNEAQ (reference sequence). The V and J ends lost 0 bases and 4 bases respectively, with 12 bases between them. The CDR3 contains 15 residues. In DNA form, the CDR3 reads TGTGCCAGCAGCTTAGCGCTCGGGGTAGGCTATGGCTACACCTTC. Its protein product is CASSLALGVGYGYTF.

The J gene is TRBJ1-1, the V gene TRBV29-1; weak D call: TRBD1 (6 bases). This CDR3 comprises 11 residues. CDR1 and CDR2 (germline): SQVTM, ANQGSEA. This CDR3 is CAAYRETEAFF. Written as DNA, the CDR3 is TGCGCCGCTTACAGGGAAACTGAAGCTTTCTTT.

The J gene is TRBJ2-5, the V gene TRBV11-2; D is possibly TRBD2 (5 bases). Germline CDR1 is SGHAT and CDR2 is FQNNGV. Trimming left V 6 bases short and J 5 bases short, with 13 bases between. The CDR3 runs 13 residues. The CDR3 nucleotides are TGTGCCAGCAGAAGAGGGAATGAGGAGACCCAGTACTTC. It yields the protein CASRRGNEETQYF.